Listed below are T cell receptor beta chains from one sample, sequenced in a study of blood T cells in healthy people across ages. MiXCR was run by TCRdb on the 5' RACE reads, yielding one entry per CDR3 protein. Here the sample spans almost 550,000 distinct CDR3 sequences, 24% being singletons. A further study also used this sample, focusing on T cells of mothers and their children.

Sequenced input: blood. The receptors stem from a boy younger than 18 in good health. CDR3s include the opening cysteine and the closing phenylalanine or tryptophan. A D gene is named only where the DNA matches it firmly. Clone size is stated in some rows and not others, as once, few, many or a class when expanded.

d_gene	v_gene	j_gene	abundance	CDR3aa	CDR3nt
NA	TRBV7-9	TRBJ2-1	NA	CASSTTGNEQFF	TGTGCCAGCAGCACCACAGGCAATGAGCAGTTCTTC
TRBD2	TRBV29-1	TRBJ2-1	once	CSVGSSGIIAGNEQFF	TGCAGCGTTGGGTCCAGCGGGATTATAGCCGGGAATGAGCAGTTCTTC
TRBD2	TRBV2	TRBJ2-5	NA	CASSETRGAVQETQYF	TGTGCCAGCAGTGAAACGCGGGGGGCGGTCCAAGAGACCCAGTACTTC
TRBD2	TRBV2	TRBJ2-5	NA	CASSEQGGRQTQYF	TGTGCCAGCAGTGAACAGGGAGGGCGGCAGACCCAGTACTTC
NA	TRBV28	TRBJ2-5	NA	CASSSSLYREETQYF	TGTGCCAGCAGTTCCTCGTTGTATCGGGAAGAGACCCAGTACTTC
TRBD1	TRBV5-6	TRBJ2-7	NA	CASSLTPGQSSIYEQYF	TGTGCCAGCAGCTTAACTCCGGGACAGTCGTCGATCTACGAGCAGTACTTC
NA	TRBV6-1	TRBJ1-1	NA	CASSDRKNTEAFF	TGTGCCAGCAGTGACAGAAAGAACACTGAAGCTTTCTTT
NA	TRBV21-1	TRBJ2-3	NA	CASSKEGLAVTDTQYF	TGTGCCAGCAGCAAAGAGGGACTAGCGGTCACAGATACGCAGTATTTT
NA	TRBV28	TRBJ2-7	many	CASSLRGDYEQYF	TGTGCCAGCAGTTTACGTGGAGACTACGAGCAGTACTTC
TRBD2	TRBV6-4	TRBJ2-1	many	CASSDGTSGYNEQFF	TGTGCCAGCAGTGACGGGACTAGCGGCTACAATGAGCAGTTCTTC